This T cell receptor (beta chain) was found in a study of control samples from healthy donors and cancer patients. This clone was seen only once. The CDR3 spans 16 residues. CDR1 is SGHDN, CDR2 FVKESK, per germline. V lost 1 base, J lost 3 bases, and 4 bases stayed unmatched. The data were produced by immunoSEQ multiplex PCR, yet TCRdb's version contains in-frame clones alone and is incomplete. The sample holds about 53,000 clones, roughly 87% seen once. The TCR originated in a man aged 55 to 70 with head and neck cancer. The sequenced material came from PBMCs. The chain has TRBV14 and TRBJ2-1, with 9 bases identical to TRBD2. This CDR3 reads CASSQGSGGFYNEQFF. The CDR3 region has the DNA TGTGCCAGCAGCCAAGGTAGCGGGGGATTCTACAATGAGCAGTTCTTC.